The 10 T cell receptor beta chains given below trace back to one sample, sequenced in a study of cytomegalovirus exposure and HLA in healthy donors. PCR involved 60 Vbeta and 13 Jbeta primers. The data were produced by immunoSEQ multiplex PCR, yet TCRdb's version contains in-frame clones alone and is incomplete. Among approximately 50,000 clones listed, about 50% were seen once. The specimen was PBMCs. These receptor sequences come from a human donor in good health.

This clone was seen only once. The chain carries TRBV4-3 and TRBJ2-7, with 7 nucleotides matching TRBD1. Germline V CDR1 and CDR2: LGHNA, YSLEER. The CDR3 has 19 residues. V lost 1 base to trimming and J lost 5 bases; unmatched junction nucleotides: 20. The CDR3 is CASSQARWGTRQGRNEQYF. The CDR3 nucleotides read TGCGCCAGCAGCCAAGCTCGCTGGGGGACCCGACAGGGAAGGAACGAGCAGTACTTC.

This rearrangement joins TRBV16 to TRBJ1-5, with a possible D match to TRBD1 (6 bases). CDR3 length equals 14 residues. Deletions cut 1 base from V and 4 bases from J, with 8 bases between. Germline V lookup: CDR1 KGHSY, CDR2 FQNENV. The CDR3 region has the DNA TGTGCCAGCAGCCAATTGCAGGGGAATCAGCCCCAGCATTTT. This codes for CASSQLQGNQPQHF.

V gene TRBV6-5 combines with J gene TRBJ2-7; a possible D gene is TRBD1 (5 bases). Germline V lookup: CDR1 MNHEY, CDR2 SVGAGI. This CDR3 is built from 13 residues. Trimming cost V 6 bases and J 5 bases, with 14 bases left between them. The CDR3 region has the DNA TGTGCCAGCAGCCGCAGGGTCGGCGACGAGCAGTACTTC. Encoded protein: CASSRRVGDEQYF.

This clone occurred a few times. The V gene is TRBV27, the J gene TRBJ1-5; 9 nucleotides align to TRBD1. The junction had 8 bases not matched to a gene; V was cut back by 5 bases and J by 6 bases. Germline CDR1 reads MNHEY; CDR2 reads SMNVEV (reference sequence). The CDR3 is 15 residues long. CDR3 residues: CASSTHRGRSQPQHF. DNA of the CDR3: TGTGCCAGCAGTACCCACAGGGGGCGTAGTCAGCCCCAGCATTTT.

The chain is built from TRBV19 and TRBJ1-6, with 7 bases identical to TRBD1. The V gene's germline CDR1 is LNHDA and CDR2 SQIVND (reference sequence). The trim removed 7 bases at V and 10 bases at J, leaving 7 bases unmatched. This CDR3 is 13 amino acids long. The CDR3 loop reads CASTSPGGSPLHF. CDR3 DNA: TGTGCCAGTACCTCCCCAGGGGGATCACCCCTCCACTTT.

This chain connects TRBV30 to TRBJ2-1, with 9 bases aligning to TRBD2. The CDR3 has 14 amino acids. The trim removed 5 bases at V and 10 bases at J, leaving 12 bases unmatched. Germline V gene data show CDR1 as GTSNPN and CDR2 as SVGIG (reference sequence). The CDR3 DNA is TGTGCCTGGGGGCCTAGCGGGGCCCAAGGCGAGCAGTTCTTC. This encodes CAWGPSGAQGEQFF. Full variable domain (remainder filled in from reference TRBV30 and TRBJ2-1): SQTIHQWPATLVQPVGSPLSLECTVEGTSNPNLYWYRQAAGRGLQLLFYSVGIGQISSEVPQNLSASRPQDRQFILSSKKLLLSDSGFYLCAWGPSGAQGEQFFGPGTRLTVL.

The rearrangement uses TRBV6-1 and TRBJ2-1, with a tentative D call TRBD2 (7 bases). Trimming stripped 7 bases from V and 2 bases from J, with 15 bases between. The CDR3 contains 15 residues. CDR1 is MNHNS, CDR2 SASEGT, per germline. The CDR3 sequence: CASTRGAGPYNEQFF. The CDR3, as DNA: TGTGCCAGCACCCGGGGGGCGGGGCCCTACAATGAGCAGTTCTTC.

This sequence joins TRBV2 and TRBJ1-4; a weak D match, TRBD1 (6 bases). The CDR3 extends over 15 amino acids. Per germline, CDR1 SNHLY and CDR2 FYNNEI. Between the trimmed V and J ends, which lost 6 bases and 5 bases, there was a span of 16 bases. CDR3 amino acids: CASSLLRGKNEKLFF. As DNA, the CDR3 is TGTGCCAGCAGCCTCCTTAGGGGGAAGAATGAAAAACTGTTTTTT.

The rearrangement uses TRBV7-9 and TRBJ2-2; possibly TRBD2 for D (5 bases). Deletions cut 5 bases from V and 7 bases from J, with 11 bases between. The CDR3 runs to 13 residues. Germline V gene data show CDR1 as SEHNR and CDR2 as FQNEAQ (reference sequence). CDR3 in amino acids: CASSPPGYGELFF. Written as DNA, the CDR3 is TGTGCCAGCAGCCCGCCGGGATACGGGGAGCTGTTTTTT.

This chain connects TRBV27 to TRBJ2-7, with 12 bases aligning to TRBD2. This CDR3 region has 15 residues. V gave up 6 bases and J gave up 6 bases; unmatched junction bases: 9. The germline V gene has CDR1 MNHEY and CDR2 SMNVEV (reference sequence). CDR3 nucleotide sequence: TGTGCCAGCAGGACTCGACTAGCGGGGGATGGCGAGCAGTACTTC. This sequence encodes CASRTRLAGDGEQYF.